This TCR beta chain stems from a study of shared clonotypes between healthy human individuals. About this clone itself: Its target is not known.

Repertoires were generated with immunoSEQ multiplex PCR, while TCRdb's copy carries only in-frame clones and drops some. The sample yields 2,500,000 or so clones, about 92% seen once. Notes on the study in general: Some naive CD4 clonotypes, 4.5% to 5.5%, turned up in common across four donors. Unshared clonotypes carried lower generation probabilities than those common to all four donors. Limited genetic and exposure-history diversity came from having few donors.

The germline gives CDR1 WSHSY, CDR2 SAAADI. The CDR3 sequence is 15 residues long. V gave up 2 bases and J gave up 7 bases, with 15 bases separating them. Sequenced input: naive CD4+ T cells sorted from blood. Subset described: CD45RA+ positively selected. The J gene is TRBJ2-1, the V gene TRBV10-2; D ambiguous. The receptor's source is a young man in good health. The DNA for the CDR3 is TGCGCCAGCAGTGAGGCGGCAACCGTATGGAATGAGCAGTTCTTC. Translation gives CASSEAATVWNEQFF.